The 15 T cell receptor beta chains below come from one sample, sequenced in a study of blood T cells in healthy people across ages (dated by TCRdb to the mid-2010s). To prepare the library, 5' RACE was applied. The sample was run on an Illumina HiSeq 2500. A second PCR of roughly 6 to 11 cycles was performed with a sample-barcoded 5' primer and a J-beta primer mix. TCRdb's own reprocessing of the public reads used fastp at Q25 and MiXCR and kept productive beta chains. Duplicate CDR3 protein sequences are folded into a single record with the most common DNA and genes. The sample data list roughly 800,000 distinct CDR3 sequences, and about 62% of these were observed just once. The top ten constitute approximately 21% of the sample. The sample comprised blood. The receptors shown here come from a young man in good health.

The table lists this clonotype with a few counts. J is TRBJ2-7 and V is TRBV20-1; a weak D match, TRBD2 (5 bases). CDR3 length equals 14 residues. Germline CDR1 DFQATT, CDR2 SNEGSKA (reference sequence). V lost 0 bases, J lost 3 bases, and 12 bases lay in between. The CDR3 bases are TGCAGTGCTAGAGACCCCGGACGGGACTACGAGCAGTACTTC. It is translated as CSARDPGRDYEQYF.

The chain carries TRBV20-1 and TRBJ2-4, with 12 bases lining up with TRBD1. V lost 4 bases to trimming and J lost 13 bases; unmatched junction nucleotides: 14. The germline V gene has CDR1 DFQATT and CDR2 SNEGSKA (reference sequence). The CDR3 has 15 residues. The CDR3 loop is CSATYRDRGPREQYF. CDR3 bases: TGCAGTGCTACCTACCGGGACAGGGGGCCTCGGGAGCAGTACTTC.

The chain carries TRBV12-5 and TRBJ2-1; D gene uncertain. The CDR3 has 17 amino acids. V lost 3 bases to trimming and J lost 1 base, with 16 bases between them. Germline V gives CDR1 LGHNT, CDR2 FRNRAP. The CDR3 DNA reads TGTGCTAGTGGTTTCCCTAGTTCCGGAGATTCCTACAATGAGCAGTTCTTC. As protein: CASGFPSSGDSYNEQFF.

The chain combines TRBV7-9 with TRBJ1-4, with D possibly matching TRBD1 (5 bases). CDR3 length equals 18 residues. Between the trimmed V and J ends, which lost 5 bases and 0 bases, there was a span of 19 bases. Germline assignment: CDR1 SEHNR and CDR2 FQNEAQ (reference sequence). The DNA of the CDR3 is TGTGCCAGCAGCCTACGTGGGGGACGGATGTCAACTAATGAAAAACTGTTTTTT. The encoded protein is CASSLRGGRMSTNEKLFF. Full variable domain (remainder filled in from reference TRBV7-9 and TRBJ1-4): DTGVSQNPRHKITKRGQNVTFRCDPISEHNRLYWYRQTLGQGPEFLTYFQNEAQLEKSRLLSDRFSAERPKGSFSTLEIQRTEQGDSAMYLCASSLRGGRMSTNEKLFFGSGTQLSVL.

The chain recombines TRBV12-3 or TRBV12-4 with TRBJ2-5; 7 nucleotides line up with TRBD1. With V trimmed by 6 bases and J by 3 bases, 4 bases remained unmatched. The CDR3 covers 13 residues. The DNA for the CDR3 is TGTGCCAGCAGGTCCGGGACAGAAGAGACCCAGTACTTC. It specifies CASRSGTEETQYF.

This clonotype showed up just once. V is TRBV4-2 and J is TRBJ1-4, with D uncertain. Germline loops: CDR1 LGHNA, CDR2 YNFKEQ. There are 14 residues in the CDR3. Between the trimmed V and J ends, which lost 5 bases and 3 bases, there was a span of 10 bases. CDR3 in amino acids: CASSLTASNEKLFF. CDR3 sequence (DNA): TGTGCCAGCAGCTTAACAGCATCTAATGAAAAACTGTTTTTT.

This chain uses TRBV10-2 with TRBJ2-2; maybe TRBD2 (6 bases). The germline V and J ends were trimmed by 6 bases and 6 bases, with 11 bases remaining between them. CDR3 length equals 13 residues. Germline V CDR1 and CDR2: WSHSY, SAAADI. The CDR3 loop is CASSRGLAGELFF. Written as DNA, the CDR3 is TGCGCCAGCAGCCGGGGACTCGCCGGGGAGCTGTTTTTT.

V is TRBV5-1 and J is TRBJ2-7, with D perhaps TRBD2 (6 bases). The CDR3 extends over 15 amino acids. V was pared by 0 bases and J by 5 bases, with 15 bases between. Germline loops: CDR1 SGHRS, CDR2 YFSETQ. CDR3 residues: CASSLAFAGRHEQYF. In nucleotides, the CDR3 is TGCGCCAGCAGCTTGGCCTTTGCGGGAAGGCACGAGCAGTACTTC. Complete variable domain (other parts from reference TRBV5-1 and TRBJ2-7): KAGVTQTPRYLIKTRGQQVTLSCSPISGHRSVSWYQQTPGQGLQFLFEYFSETQRNKGNFPGRFSGRQFSNSRSEMNVSTLELGDSALYLCASSLAFAGRHEQYFGPGTRLTVT.

The V call is TRBV5-4, the J call TRBJ2-1; maybe TRBD2 (7 bases). The CDR3 totals 16 residues. Trimming shortened V by 4 bases and J by 1 base, and 15 bases separated the two germline ends. Per germline, CDR1 SGHNT and CDR2 YYREEE (reference sequence). CDR3 DNA: TGTGCCAGCAGCGTCGTAGGGGGGGTTTCCTACAATGAGCAGTTCTTC. It encodes CASSVVGGVSYNEQFF.

The J gene is TRBJ2-7, the V gene TRBV6-2 or TRBV6-3; 9 bases fit TRBD1. Trimming removed 5 bases from V and 2 bases from J; junction bases left unmatched: 7. In germline, CDR1 is MNHEY, CDR2 SVGEGT. The CDR3 runs 15 residues. CDR3 DNA: TGTGCCAGCAGTATCCCCGGGACAGGGCCCTACGAGCAGTACTTC. Translation: CASSIPGTGPYEQYF.

This sequence joins TRBV6-5 and TRBJ1-6, with 7 bases lining up with TRBD1. Trimming took 6 bases from V and 0 from J; bases not matched to a gene: 5. The CDR3 has 16 amino acids. In germline, CDR1 is MNHEY, CDR2 SVGAGI. CDR3 residues: CASRPDRSSYNSPLHF. CDR3 in DNA: TGTGCCAGCAGGCCGGACAGGAGCTCCTATAATTCACCCCTCCACTTT.

The rearrangement joins TRBV11-2 to TRBJ1-1; no definite D call. V was pared by 4 bases and J by 4 bases, with 16 bases between. The CDR3 runs to 15 residues. Per the germline V gene, CDR1 is SGHAT and CDR2 is FQNNGV. The CDR3 region has the DNA TGTGCCAGCAGCTCGGTTCACAGAATGAGCACTGAAGCTTTCTTT. Protein sequence: CASSSVHRMSTEAFF.

The V call is TRBV3-1, the J call TRBJ1-4; D is undetermined. V lost 4 bases and J 0 bases, leaving 15 bases between the germline ends. The CDR3 sequence is 17 residues long. The germline gives CDR1 LGHDT, CDR2 YNNKEL (reference sequence). CDR3 bases: TGTGCCAGCAGCCCCTTAGGCCGGGCGACAACTAATGAAAAACTGTTTTTT. It codes for CASSPLGRATTNEKLFF. The entire variable domain, with the rest obtained from reference TRBV3-1 and TRBJ1-4, is as follows: DTAVSQTPKYLVTQMGNDKSIKCEQNLGHDTMYWYKQDSKKFLKIMFSYNNKELIINETVPNRFSPKSPDKAHLNLHINSLELGDSAVYFCASSPLGRATTNEKLFFGSGTQLSVL.

The chain uses TRBV27 and TRBJ1-1, with a possible D match to TRBD1 (5 bases). The germline V gene encodes CDR1 MNHEY and CDR2 SMNVEV (reference sequence). V shed 9 bases and J shed 1 base, with 12 bases lying between them. The CDR3 covers 13 residues. The CDR3 sequence is CASRLGANTEAFF. CDR3 bases: TGTGCCAGTCGACTAGGGGCGAACACTGAAGCTTTCTTT.

The J gene is TRBJ1-4, the V gene TRBV20-1; D not resolved. Germline V lookup: CDR1 DFQATT, CDR2 SNEGSKA (reference sequence). V gave up 1 base and J gave up 7 bases, with 16 bases separating them. The CDR3 is 15 amino acids. The CDR3 DNA reads TGCAGTGCTAGAGCGGCCCGTGGTACTGGTGAAAAACTGTTTTTT. Translated, it gives CSARAARGTGEKLFF.